The 4 T cell receptor beta chains below were found in one sample sequenced in a study of shared clonotypes between healthy human individuals. The table came from immunoSEQ multiplex PCR; TCRdb's copy has only in-frame clones and leaves some out. The sample consists of around 1.4 million clones, approximately 98.5% of them appearing once. The sample was naive CD4+ T cells sorted from blood. The sample's subset: CD45RA+ positively selected. The receptors stem from a young man in good health.

V and J are TRBV9 and TRBJ1-5, with 7 bases identical to TRBD1. Germline V CDR1 and CDR2: SGDLS, YYNGEE. This CDR3 is 14 amino acids long. V dropped 3 bases and J dropped 4; count of bases not matched to a gene: 4. The CDR3 DNA follows: TGTGCCAGCAGCGAACCGGGACAGAATCAGCCCCAGCATTTT. Translated: CASSEPGQNQPQHF.

The gene calls are TRBV2 and TRBJ1-2; no definite D call. Germline V CDR1 and CDR2: SNHLY, FYNNEI. V was shortened by 6 bases and J by 7 bases, with 12 bases between the two germline ends. The CDR3 is made up of 12 amino acids. CDR3 DNA sequence: TGTGCCAGCAGGAGGGTGGGAAGTGGCTACACCTTC. Translating gives CASRRVGSGYTF.

The chain uses TRBV28 and TRBJ2-7, with D hard to call. The CDR3 extends over 14 amino acids. Germline-derived CDR1 and CDR2 are MDHEN and SYDVKM. Trimming took 5 bases from V and 7 from J, leaving 18 bases between them. The CDR3: CASSPPRTPGEQYF. CDR3 DNA: TGTGCCAGCAGTCCGCCGAGGACCCCGGGTGAGCAGTACTTC. Full variable domain (rest looked up from reference TRBV28 and TRBJ2-7): DVKVTQSSRYLVKRTGEKVFLECVQDMDHENMFWYRQDPGLGLRLIYFSYDVKMKEKGDIPEGYSVSREKKERFSLILESASTNQTSMYLCASSPPRTPGEQYFGPGTRLTVT.

The CDR3 spells CASSLSLTGGWETQYF. The CDR3 bases are TGTGCCAGCAGCTTGTCATTGACAGGGGGCTGGGAGACCCAGTACTTC. This chain connects TRBV5-8 to TRBJ2-5; 10 bases match TRBD1. The length of the CDR3 is 16 residues. Germline CDR1 reads SGHTS; CDR2 reads YDEGEE. V shed 1 base and J 5 bases; nucleotides not matched to a gene: 8. Full variable domain (rest looked up from reference TRBV5-8 and TRBJ2-5): EAGVTQSPTHLIKTRGQQATLRCSPISGHTSVYWYQQALGLGLQFLLWYDEGEERNRGNFPPRFSGRQFPNYSSELNVNALELEDSALYLCASSLSLTGGWETQYFGPGTRLLVL.